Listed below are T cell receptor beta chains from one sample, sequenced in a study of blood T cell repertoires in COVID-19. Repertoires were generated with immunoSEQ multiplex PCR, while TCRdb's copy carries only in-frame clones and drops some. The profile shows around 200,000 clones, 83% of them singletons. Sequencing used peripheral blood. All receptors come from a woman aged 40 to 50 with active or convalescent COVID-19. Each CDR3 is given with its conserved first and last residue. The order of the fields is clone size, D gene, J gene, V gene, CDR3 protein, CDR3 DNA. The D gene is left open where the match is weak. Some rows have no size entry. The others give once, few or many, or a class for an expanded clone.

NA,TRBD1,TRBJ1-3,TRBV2,CASRDRGPGNTIYF,TGTGCCAGCAGAGACAGGGGTCCCGGAAACACCATATATTTT
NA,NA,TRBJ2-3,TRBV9,CASSFGLSPDTQYF,TGTGCCAGCAGCTTCGGACTATCCCCGGATACGCAGTATTTT
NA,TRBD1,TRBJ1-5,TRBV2,CASSSGRTGRNQPQHF,TGTGCCAGCAGTTCCGGACGGACAGGGCGGAATCAGCCCCAGCATTTT
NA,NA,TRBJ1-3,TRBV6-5,CASSYPTLSGNTIYF,TGTGCCAGCAGTTACCCCACTCTCTCTGGAAACACCATATATTTT
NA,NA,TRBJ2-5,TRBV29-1,CSVKGLSETQYF,TGCAGCGTTAAAGGACTAAGCGAGACCCAGTACTTC
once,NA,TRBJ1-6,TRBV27,CASCSVLNSPLHF,TGTGCCAGCTGCTCGGTGTTGAATTCACCCCTCCACTTT
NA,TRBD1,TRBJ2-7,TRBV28,CASSFWVTETGTYEQYF,TGTGCCAGCAGTTTTTGGGTTACCGAGACAGGGACCTACGAGCAGTACTTC
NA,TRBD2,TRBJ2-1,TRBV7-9,CASSSSGGKEQFF,TGTGCCAGCAGCTCCTCGGGGGGGAAGGAGCAGTTCTTC
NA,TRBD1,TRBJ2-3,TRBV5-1,CASSPLGQARRTDTQYF,TGCGCCAGCAGCCCTCTGGGACAGGCTCGTCGCACAGATACGCAGTATTTT
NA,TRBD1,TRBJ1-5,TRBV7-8,CASRKTGSDQPQHF,TGTGCCAGCCGAAAGACAGGGAGTGATCAGCCCCAGCATTTT
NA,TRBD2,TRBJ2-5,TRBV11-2,CASSLTSGTTIGAQYF,TGTGCCAGCAGCCTTACAAGCGGGACCACAATCGGGGCCCAGTACTTC
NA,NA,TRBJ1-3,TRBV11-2,CASSLQVASGNTIYF,TGTGCCAGCAGCTTACAGGTCGCCTCTGGAAACACCATATATTTT
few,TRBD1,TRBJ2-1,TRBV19,CASSGTAFFYNEQFF,TGTGCCAGTAGTGGGACAGCCTTCTTCTACAATGAGCAGTTCTTC
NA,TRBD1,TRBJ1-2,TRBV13,CASSPPLRDRVPNYGYTF,TGTGCCAGCAGCCCACCCCTCCGGGACAGAGTTCCTAACTATGGCTACACCTTC
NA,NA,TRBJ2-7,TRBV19,CASSTWGAYEQYF,TGTGCCAGTAGTACATGGGGGGCCTACGAGCAGTACTTC
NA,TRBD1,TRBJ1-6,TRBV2,CARQGQGASPLHF,TGTGCCAGACAAGGACAGGGGGCGTCACCCCTCCACTTT
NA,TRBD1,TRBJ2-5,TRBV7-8,CASSLANRGTETQYF,TGTGCCAGCAGCTTAGCAAACAGGGGGACCGAGACCCAGTACTTC
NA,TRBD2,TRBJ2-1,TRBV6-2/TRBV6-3,CASSSSGIAKEQFF,TGTGCCAGCAGTTCTAGCGGGATCGCAAAAGAGCAGTTCTTC
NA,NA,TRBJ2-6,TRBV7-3,CASSPPRGPLGANVLTF,TGTGCCAGCAGTCCACCCCGCGGGCCCTTGGGGGCCAACGTCCTGACTTTC
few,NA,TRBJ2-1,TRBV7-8,CASSLVWLAPFHEQFF,TGTGCCAGCAGCTTAGTATGGCTAGCGCCCTTCCATGAGCAGTTCTTC
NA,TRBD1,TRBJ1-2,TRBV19,CASSSGTVYGYTF,TGTGCCAGTAGCTCCGGGACAGTCTATGGCTACACCTTC
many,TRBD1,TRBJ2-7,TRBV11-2,CASSSDRVGEQYF,TGTGCCAGCAGCTCGGACAGGGTGGGCGAGCAGTACTTC
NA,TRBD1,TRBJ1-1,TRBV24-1,CATPIPTGTGLNTEAFF,TGTGCCACCCCCATCCCCACCGGGACAGGGCTTAACACTGAAGCTTTCTTT
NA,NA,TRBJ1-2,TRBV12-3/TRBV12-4,CASSSRASYGYTF,TGTGCCAGCAGTTCCAGGGCAAGCTATGGCTACACCTTC
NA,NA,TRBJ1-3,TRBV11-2,CASRRAVNQDTIYF,TGTGCCAGCAGGAGGGCCGTCAACCAGGACACCATATATTTT
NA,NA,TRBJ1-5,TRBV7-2,CASSLEGWRNQPQHF,TGTGCCAGCAGCTTGGAGGGGTGGCGCAATCAGCCCCAGCATTTT
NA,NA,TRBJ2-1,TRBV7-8,CASSYPREWNEQFF,TGTGCCAGCAGCTACCCCCGGGAGTGGAATGAGCAGTTCTTC
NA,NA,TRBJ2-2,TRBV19,CASSLRAGTNTGELFF,TGTGCCAGTAGCCTCAGGGCAGGGACGAACACCGGGGAGCTGTTTTTT
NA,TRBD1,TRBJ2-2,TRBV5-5,CASSSSGTGGSGELFF,TGTGCCAGCAGCTCGAGTGGGACAGGGGGCTCCGGGGAGCTGTTTTTT
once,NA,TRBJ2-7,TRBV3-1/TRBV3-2,CASSQGGGKRQYF,TGTGCCAGCAGCCAAGGGGGCGGCAAACGGCAGTACTTC
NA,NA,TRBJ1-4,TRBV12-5,CASQAPGRNEKLFF,TGTGCTAGTCAGGCTCCAGGGCGAAATGAAAAACTGTTTTTT
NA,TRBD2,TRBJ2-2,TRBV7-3,CASSVSGGGTAGELFF,TGTGCCAGCAGCGTAAGCGGCGGGGGTACCGCCGGGGAGCTGTTTTTT
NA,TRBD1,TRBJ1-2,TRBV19,CASSLGQAYGYTF,TGTGCCAGTAGTTTAGGACAGGCCTATGGCTACACCTTC
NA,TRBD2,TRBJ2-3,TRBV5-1,CASSLVAGLINTDTQYF,TGCGCCAGCAGCTTGGTAGCGGGCCTTATCAACACAGATACGCAGTATTTT
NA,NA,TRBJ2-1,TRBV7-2,CASSVGGWDNEQFF,TGTGCCAGCAGCGTTGGGGGGTGGGACAATGAGCAGTTCTTC
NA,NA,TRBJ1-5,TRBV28,CASSPPARGQPQHF,TGTGCCAGCAGTCCTCCGGCCAGGGGCCAGCCCCAGCATTTT
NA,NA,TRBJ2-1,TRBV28,CASSLTERGNEQFF,TGTGCCAGCAGTTTGACAGAAAGGGGCAATGAGCAGTTCTTC
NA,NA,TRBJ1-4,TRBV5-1,CASSSAGEGEKLFF,TGCGCCAGCAGCTCGGCGGGGGAAGGGGAAAAACTGTTTTTT
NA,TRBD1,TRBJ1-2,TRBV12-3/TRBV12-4,CASTMGTVNGYTF,TGTGCCAGCACCATGGGGACAGTTAATGGCTACACCTTC
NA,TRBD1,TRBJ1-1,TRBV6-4,CASRQGGMNTEAFF,TGTGCCAGCAGACAGGGGGGCATGAACACTGAAGCTTTCTTT
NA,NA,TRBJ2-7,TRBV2,CASAGLQGEQYF,TGTGCCAGCGCAGGGCTTCAGGGCGAGCAGTACTTC
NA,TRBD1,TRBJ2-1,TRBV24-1,CATSDPGQDRYNEQFF,TGTGCCACCAGTGACCCAGGACAGGACCGTTACAATGAGCAGTTCTTC
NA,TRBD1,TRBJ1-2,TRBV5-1,CASKGDRSFDYGYTF,TGCGCCAGCAAAGGGGACAGGTCTTTTGACTATGGCTACACCTTC
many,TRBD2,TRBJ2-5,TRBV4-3,CASSQDWPLAGRNINF,TGCGCCAGCAGCCAAGATTGGCCCTTAGCGGGCAGGAATATCAACTTC
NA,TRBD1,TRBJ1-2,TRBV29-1,CSVLRQGWYGYTF,TGCAGCGTCCTCCGACAGGGGTGGTATGGCTACACCTTC
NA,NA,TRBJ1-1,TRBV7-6,CASSSDRFTEAFF,TGTGCCAGCAGCTCGGACAGATTCACTGAAGCTTTCTTT
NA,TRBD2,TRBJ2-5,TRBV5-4,CASSLEPSGETQYF,TGTGCCAGCAGCTTGGAACCTAGCGGAGAGACCCAGTACTTC
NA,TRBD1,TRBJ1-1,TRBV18,CASSLTGEDTEAFF,TGTGCCAGCTCACTGACAGGGGAGGACACTGAAGCTTTCTTT
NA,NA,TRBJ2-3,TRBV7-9,CASPPRTSTDTQYF,TGTGCCAGCCCACCCCGAACTAGCACAGATACGCAGTATTTT
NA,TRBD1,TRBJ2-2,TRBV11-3,CASSPRGQGLWTGELFF,TGTGCCAGCAGCCCCCGCGGACAGGGTTTATGGACCGGGGAGCTGTTTTTT
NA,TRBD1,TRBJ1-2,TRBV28,CASGGQGKQSYGYTF,TGTGCCAGCGGGGGACAGGGAAAACAGAGTTATGGCTACACCTTC
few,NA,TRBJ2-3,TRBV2,CASSRDRTAHTQYF,TGTGCCAGCAGTCGCGACAGGACAGCACATACGCAGTATTTT
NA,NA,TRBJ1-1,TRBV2,CASRGGAGSTEAFF,TGTGCCAGCAGGGGAGGGGCCGGGAGCACTGAAGCTTTCTTT